The 19 T cell receptor beta chains below all came from one sample that was sequenced in a study of PD-L1 blockade in urothelial cancer. Generated by immunoSEQ multiplex PCR, the TCRdb table keeps only in-frame clones and is missing some. The sample lists over 70,000 clones, 70% to 90% occurring once. Time point given: peripheral blood 6 weeks after treatment start. The sample consisted of PBMCs, taken around atezolizumab (anti-PD-L1) treatment. All receptors come from a man between 65 and 85 years old with urothelial cancer.

The CDR3 DNA reads TGTGCCAGCAGCTTGGGACAGGGAATAGCGAATGAGCAGTTCTTC. Amino acids: CASSLGQGIANEQFF. The chain joins TRBV9 to TRBJ2-1; 9 bases fit TRBD1. V dropped 4 bases and J dropped 7; count of bases not matched to a gene: 9. The CDR3 loop spans 15 amino acids. CDR1 and CDR2 from the germline V gene are SGDLS and YYNGEE.

The genes are TRBV6-5 and TRBJ1-2; weak D call: TRBD1 (6 bases). The CDR3 length is 15 residues. V lost 5 bases to trimming and J lost 5 bases, with 18 bases between them. CDR1 MNHEY and CDR2 SVGAGI come from the germline V gene. CDR3 sequence (DNA): TGTGCCAGCAGTCCCGGGACACTCATCGGGTATGGCTACACCTTC. This gives the protein CASSPGTLIGYGYTF.

To note about this clone: A read error may explain this, as a much larger clone is one base away. Other DNA sequences of this sample code for an identical CDR3. This chain joins TRBV28 and TRBJ1-2, with 9 bases aligning to TRBD1. The germline V gene encodes CDR1 MDHEN and CDR2 SYDVKM. The V segment lost 5 bases and the J segment 2 bases; nucleotides outside the gene matches: 0. This CDR3 region has 13 residues. The CDR3 DNA reads as TGTGCCAGCAGTGGACAGGGGAACTATGGCTACACCTTC. Its protein product is CASSGQGNYGYTF.

This chain joins TRBV5-6 and TRBJ1-2; D gene unclear. This CDR3 comprises 15 residues. Germline V gives CDR1 SGHDT, CDR2 YYEEEE. V lost 1 base and J lost 2, with 12 bases in between. CDR3 sequence reads: CASSLYQIQNYGYTF. CDR3 DNA sequence: TGTGCCAGCAGCTTGTATCAGATACAGAACTATGGCTACACCTTC.

The chain has TRBV19 and TRBJ1-1; 9 bases are a match to TRBD1. The CDR3 loop spans 18 amino acids. Germline V gene sequence: CDR1 LNHDA, CDR2 SQIVND (reference sequence). The V segment lost 7 bases and the J segment 3 bases; nucleotides outside the gene matches: 18. The chain's CDR3 is CASTPPTGGAGWDTEAFF. The CDR3 DNA reads as TGTGCCAGTACCCCCCCCACAGGGGGCGCGGGATGGGACACTGAAGCTTTCTTT.

This clone was counted only a few times. The chain combines TRBV19 with TRBJ1-1; D might be TRBD1 (6 bases). The germline V gene has CDR1 LNHDA and CDR2 SQIVND (reference sequence). The CDR3 length is 13 residues. Trimming took 5 bases from V and 5 from J, leaving 12 bases between them. The CDR3 DNA reads as TGTGCCAGTAGTGGCAGGGGAATAACTGAAGCTTTCTTT. As protein: CASSGRGITEAFF.

V usage is TRBV9 and J usage is TRBJ2-3, with a weak D call TRBD2 (5 bases). The CDR3 is 17 amino acids. Trimming shortened V by 0 bases and J by 2 bases, and 16 bases separated the two germline ends. Germline V gene data show CDR1 as SGDLS and CDR2 as YYNGEE. This chain's CDR3 is CASSVEEEASLTDTQYF. The DNA for the CDR3 is TGTGCCAGCAGCGTAGAGGAGGAGGCTAGCCTCACAGATACGCAGTATTTT.

This rearrangement joins TRBV11-2 to TRBJ2-6; D is unclear. Germline-derived CDR1 and CDR2 are SGHAT and FQNNGV. V gave up 1 base and J gave up 2 bases, with 6 bases separating them. This CDR3 has 15 amino acids. CDR3 residues: CASSLGVTGANVLTF. The CDR3, as DNA: TGTGCCAGCAGCTTAGGAGTCACTGGGGCCAACGTCCTGACTTTC.

The genes are TRBV11-1 and TRBJ2-5, with a weak D call TRBD1 (6 bases). Germline loops: CDR1 SGHAT, CDR2 FQDESV (reference sequence). V was clipped by 1 base and J by 1 base, with 10 bases between them. CDR3 size: 15 residues. CDR3 bases: TGTGCCAGCAGCTTAGACCAGGGGACCCAAGAGACCCAGTACTTC. This codes for CASSLDQGTQETQYF.

In DNA, the CDR3 is TGTGCCAGCAGTCCCGGGACAGGGGTTAGGGAGCAGTACTTC. Amino acids: CASSPGTGVREQYF. The chain joins TRBV6-5 to TRBJ2-7; TRBD1 matches at 10 bases. The CDR3 totals 14 residues. V was clipped by 5 bases and J by 7 bases; unmatched bases: 8. Germline lookup yields CDR1 MNHEY and CDR2 SVGAGI.

CDR3 DNA: TGTGCCAGCAGTGAACCCATAGGGAGGGAAAAACTGTTTTTT. The encoded protein is CASSEPIGREKLFF. The chain couples TRBV25-1 to TRBJ1-4; D unresolved. Germline V gene sequence: CDR1 MGHDK, CDR2 SYGVNS. The CDR3 sequence is 14 residues long. V was cut by 2 bases and J by 8 bases, with 12 bases left in between.

The chain is built from TRBV28 and TRBJ1-5, with D uncertain. In germline, CDR1 is MDHEN, CDR2 SYDVKM. The germline V and J ends were trimmed by 6 bases and 0 bases, with 18 bases remaining between them. This CDR3 is 17 amino acids long. CDR3 loop: CASSLTSGSYSNQPQHF. In DNA, the CDR3 is TGTGCCAGCAGCCTCACGTCGGGGTCATATAGCAATCAGCCCCAGCATTTT.

The V gene is TRBV7-9, the J gene TRBJ1-4, with a possible D match to TRBD1 (6 bases). Germline assignment: CDR1 SEHNR and CDR2 FQNEAQ (reference sequence). This CDR3 spans 12 amino acids. V shed 5 bases and J shed 7 bases, with 8 bases lying between them. The CDR3 sequence: CASSPDSEKLFF. In nucleotides, the CDR3 is TGTGCCAGCAGCCCGGACAGTGAAAAACTGTTTTTT.

This clone has a single count. The chain carries TRBV7-3 and TRBJ1-2; D perhaps matches TRBD1 (6 bases). The V end was cut by 5 bases, the J end by 5 bases, with 15 bases between. The CDR3 spans 14 residues. Germline V gives CDR1 SGHTA, CDR2 FQGTGA. The CDR3 bases are TGTGCCAGCAGCACCGCGGGGGCAGGATATGGCTACACCTTC. Translation gives CASSTAGAGYGYTF. The complete variable domain, with remaining parts taken from reference TRBV7-3 and TRBJ1-2, reads GAGVSQTPSNKVTEKGKYVELRCDPISGHTALYWYRQSLGQGPEFLIYFQGTGAADDSGLPNDRFFAVRPEGSVSTLKIQRTERGDSAVYLCASSTAGAGYGYTFGSGTRLTVV.

This sequence joins TRBV6-1 and TRBJ2-3, with TRBD2 matching 10 bases. Per germline, CDR1 MNHNS and CDR2 SASEGT. Unmatched junction bases numbered 14, after V lost 2 bases and J lost 3 bases. The CDR3 is 19 amino acids. CDR3 nucleotides: TGTGCCAGCAGTGAACGGGGCAAACGGGCTAGCGGGAGTACAGATACGCAGTATTTT. This codes for CASSERGKRASGSTDTQYF.

V gene TRBV25-1 combines with J gene TRBJ2-1; TRBD1 agrees at 8 bases. Losses at the gene ends were 2 bases for V and 7 bases for J; bases not matched to a gene: 7. The CDR3 spans 15 residues. Germline CDR1 and CDR2: MGHDK and SYGVNS. The CDR3 DNA follows: TGTGCCAGCAGTGAAAGTAAGACAGGGGTGAATGAGCAGTTCTTC. This codes for CASSESKTGVNEQFF.

The rearrangement uses TRBV7-2 and TRBJ1-5; tentatively, D is TRBD1 (6 bases). The CDR3 has 14 residues. Trimming removed 5 bases from V and 0 bases from J, with 8 bases in between. Germline assignment: CDR1 SGHTA and CDR2 FQGNSA. In nucleotides, the CDR3 is TGTGCCAGCAGCCTACAGGGTAGCAATCAGCCCCAGCATTTT. Amino acid sequence: CASSLQGSNQPQHF.

CDR3 sequence: CASSKEGTSGGFGVQETQYF. CDR3 DNA: TGTGCCAGCAGCAAAGAAGGGACTAGCGGGGGGTTCGGAGTCCAAGAGACCCAGTACTTC. The chain uses TRBV21-1 and TRBJ2-5; the table calls TRBD2, which could not be checked here. TRBV21-1 is a recognized pseudogene. The CDR3 runs 20 residues.

V gene TRBV6-5 combines with J gene TRBJ1-2, with D maybe TRBD1 (5 bases). This CDR3 contains 14 residues. V was shortened by 0 bases and J by 3 bases, with 8 bases between the two germline ends. CDR1 MNHEY and CDR2 SVGAGI come from the germline V gene. CDR3 residues: CASSYSLTDYGYTF. DNA for the CDR3: TGTGCCAGCAGTTACTCGTTGACAGACTATGGCTACACCTTC.